What follows describes a single T cell receptor beta chain. An amount of RNA that ranged from roughly 0.45 to 1 ug was reverse transcribed with random hexamers. From the immunoSEQ multiplex PCR reads, TCRdb called clonotypes with MiXCR, one entry per CDR3 protein. This sample has some 130,000 distinct CDR3 sequences, with 85% to 95% found just once. The sample is drawn from a study of CD8 T cells in Susac syndrome. This CDR3 has 15 amino acids. V shed 3 bases and J shed 7 bases, with 15 bases lying between them. Looked up from germline, CDR1 is LNHNV and CDR2 is YYDKDF (reference sequence). The genes are TRBV15 and TRBJ2-2, with D possibly TRBD2 on 5 matching bases. Sequencing was carried out using CD8+ T cells from PBMCs. The sequence derives from a human donor with Susac syndrome. The CDR3 here is CATSSPPGDHGELFF. The CDR3 region has the DNA TGTGCCACCAGCAGTCCGCCCGGGGATCACGGGGAGCTGTTTTTT.